One sample yielded the 25 T cell receptor beta chains listed below, sequenced in a study of cytomegalovirus exposure and HLA in healthy donors. Amplification used 60 Vbeta primers and 13 Jbeta primers. Clones were sequenced by immunoSEQ multiplex PCR, and TCRdb holds only the in-frame ones, with some missing. The table includes approximately 150,000 clones, around 68% detected once. Sequenced sample: PBMCs. The source is a man younger than 45 in good health and CMV-seropositive.

The CDR3 region has the DNA TGCGCCAGCAGCTTGGGGCAGGATTCCTTCTCTGGAAACACCATATATTTT. Protein: CASSLGQDSFSGNTIYF. This chain connects TRBV5-1 to TRBJ1-3; unclear D gene. The CDR3 has 17 amino acids. Trimming left V 0 bases short and J 0 bases short, with 13 bases between. Germline V CDR1 and CDR2: SGHRS, YFSETQ.

This clone occurred once. This chain joins TRBV11-2 and TRBJ2-7; 9 bases line up with TRBD2. From germline, CDR1 is SGHAT and CDR2 FQNNGV. J gave up 4 bases and V 4 bases, and 14 bases lay outside the gene matches. This CDR3 contains 17 residues. As DNA, the CDR3 is TGTGCCAGCAGCTACCCTATAGCGGGAGAAGCTATATACGAGCAGTACTTC. This encodes CASSYPIAGEAIYEQYF.

The chain is built from TRBV28 and TRBJ2-5, with 8 bases that match TRBD2. CDR3 length equals 13 residues. J was trimmed by 5 bases and V by 8 bases; bases with no gene match: 7. Germline CDR1 and CDR2: MDHEN and SYDVKM. The CDR3 region is CASRGTGGETQYF. DNA of the CDR3: TGTGCCAGCCGAGGCACGGGAGGGGAGACCCAGTACTTC.

The chain carries TRBV11-3 and TRBJ1-2; 7 positions agree with TRBD1. V shed 5 bases, J shed 2 bases, and the junction held 5 bases outside the gene matches. The CDR3 runs to 14 residues. CDR1 and CDR2 from the germline V gene are SGHNT and YENEEA. CDR3 sequence reads: CASSPMGQNYGYTF. The CDR3 DNA follows: TGTGCCAGCAGCCCAATGGGACAGAACTATGGCTACACCTTC.

V is TRBV7-9 and J is TRBJ2-7, with D possibly being TRBD2 (6 bases). There are 12 residues in the CDR3. Germline values: CDR1 SEHNR, CDR2 FQNEAQ (reference sequence). V was trimmed by 2 bases and J by 7 bases, leaving 9 bases between them. This CDR3 is CASSLTEGEQYF. CDR3 bases: TGTGCCAGCAGCTTAACGGAGGGGGAGCAGTACTTC.

V and J are TRBV4-2 and TRBJ2-1; 9 nucleotides align to TRBD2. Looked up from germline, CDR1 is LGHNA and CDR2 is YNFKEQ. V lost 4 bases and J lost 6; bases outside the gene matches: 13. The CDR3 is 17 residues long. CDR3 nucleotides: TGTGCCAGCAGCCGAGAGTCCGGGGCTAGCGGGATCAATGAGCAGTTCTTC. Its translation: CASSRESGASGINEQFF.

V and J are TRBV28 and TRBJ2-5; TRBD2 agrees at 9 bases. The CDR3 has 13 residues. In germline, CDR1 is MDHEN, CDR2 SYDVKM. The V gene end was trimmed by 7 bases and the J gene end by 5 bases; junction bases not matched to a gene: 5. The CDR3 protein is CASNIAGEETQYF. The CDR3 bases are TGTGCCAGCAATATAGCGGGAGAGGAGACCCAGTACTTC.

The genes are TRBV6-1 and TRBJ2-7; D is perhaps TRBD2 (6 bases). CDR1 and CDR2 (germline): MNHNS, SASEGT. The CDR3 runs 13 residues. V was clipped by 6 bases and J by 3 bases, with 12 bases between them. CDR3 amino acids: CASRGGWDYEQYF. CDR3 nucleotide sequence: TGTGCCAGCAGGGGGGGTTGGGACTACGAGCAGTACTTC.

The chain uses TRBV6-5 and TRBJ1-1, with a possible D match to TRBD1 (6 bases). The germline V and J ends were trimmed by 5 bases and 10 bases, with 20 bases remaining between them. This CDR3 is 14 amino acids long. Germline values: CDR1 MNHEY, CDR2 SVGAGI. This chain's CDR3 is CASSVPTTGLPAFF. CDR3 coding DNA: TGTGCCAGCAGTGTCCCTACCACAGGGTTACCAGCTTTCTTT.

The chain has TRBV6-4 and TRBJ2-1, with 16 bases aligning to TRBD2. V shed 3 bases, J shed 9 bases, and the junction held 2 bases outside the gene matches. This CDR3 contains 15 residues. Germline V CDR1 and CDR2: MRHNA, SNTAGT. CDR3 nucleotides: TGTGCCAGCAGTGAGGGACTAGCGGGAGGGTCTGAGCAGTTCTTC. Translating it yields CASSEGLAGGSEQFF.

The genes are TRBV28 and TRBJ1-1; D ambiguous. The CDR3 contains 11 residues. The V gene lost 1 base and the J gene lost 10 bases, with 7 bases spanning the gap. Germline V lookup: CDR1 MDHEN, CDR2 SYDVKM. The CDR3 sequence is CASSLFSRAFF. In nucleotides, the CDR3 is TGTGCCAGCAGTTTATTCTCCCGAGCTTTCTTT.

This clone was detected a few times. V and J are TRBV6-5 and TRBJ2-3; TRBD1 matches 9 bases. Germline CDR1 reads MNHEY; CDR2 reads SVGAGI. The CDR3 is made up of 15 amino acids. V lost 7 bases and J lost 1; bases outside the gene matches: 6. CDR3 residues: CASTYRTGGTDTQYF. CDR3 nucleotides: TGTGCCAGCACCTACCGGACAGGGGGCACAGATACGCAGTATTTT.

CDR3 protein: CASSYIAGGPYEQYF. Written as DNA, the CDR3 is TGTGCCAGCAGTTACATTGCGGGAGGGCCGTACGAGCAGTACTTC. The chain uses TRBV6-6 and TRBJ2-7; 9 positions agree with TRBD2. Germline trimming cut 2 bases from V and 4 bases from J; bases unmatched to any gene: 6. The CDR3 consists of 15 residues. CDR1 and CDR2 from the germline V gene are MNHNY and SVGAGI (reference sequence).

This chain connects TRBV27 to TRBJ2-5; maybe TRBD2 (6 bases). CDR3 size: 14 residues. CDR1 and CDR2 from the germline V gene are MNHEY and SMNVEV (reference sequence). V lost 1 base and J 3 bases, leaving 9 bases between the germline ends. The CDR3 DNA reads as TGTGCCAGCAGTTTATGGGGGGAGGAAGAGACCCAGTACTTC. Protein product: CASSLWGEEETQYF.

The sample holds one count of this clone. The chain has TRBV9 and TRBJ2-5; TRBD2 matches 7 bases. Germline CDR1 is SGDLS and CDR2 is YYNGEE. CDR3 size: 16 residues. Trimming at V came to 0 bases and at J to 6 bases, leaving 11 bases not matched to a gene. In DNA, the CDR3 is TGTGCCAGCAGCGTAGGAGGGGCTGGGGGGGATCAGACCCAGTACTTC. Protein sequence: CASSVGGAGGDQTQYF.

This clone was seen a single time. V usage is TRBV7-6 and J usage is TRBJ2-7; TRBD1 matches 7 bases. From germline, CDR1 is SGHVS and CDR2 FNYEAQ. CDR3 length: 14 amino acids. V shed 5 bases, J shed 5 bases, and the junction held 9 bases outside the gene matches. CDR3 sequence: CASSHGQAPDEQYF. CDR3 DNA: TGTGCCAGCAGCCATGGACAGGCTCCTGACGAGCAGTACTTC.

This clone has only one observation. The rearrangement joins TRBV7-9 to TRBJ1-4; 7 bases align to TRBD1. The CDR3 has 13 amino acids. CDR1 is SEHNR, CDR2 FQNEAQ, per germline (reference sequence). V was clipped by 6 bases and J by 7 bases; unmatched bases: 5. The CDR3 DNA is TGTGCCAGCAGTCTAACAGGGGTTGAAAAACTGTTTTTT. This codes for CASSLTGVEKLFF.

The rearrangement links TRBV27 to TRBJ2-1, with 9 bases identical to TRBD2. This CDR3 has 15 residues. Germline-derived CDR1 and CDR2 are MNHEY and SMNVEV (reference sequence). Trimming removed 3 bases from V and 9 bases from J; junction bases left unmatched: 9. The CDR3 protein is CASSFRLAGRSEQFF. The DNA for the CDR3 is TGTGCCAGCAGTTTTAGGCTAGCGGGAAGGAGTGAGCAGTTCTTC.

The sample holds a few counts of this clone. The chain is built from TRBV28 and TRBJ2-2; D possibly corresponds to TRBD1 (6 bases). Trimming left V 6 bases short and J 5 bases short, with 13 bases between. Germline lookup yields CDR1 MDHEN and CDR2 SYDVKM. The length of the CDR3 is 14 residues. The CDR3 is CASRSGTRTGELFF. As DNA, the CDR3 is TGTGCCAGCAGATCCGGGACAAGAACCGGGGAGCTGTTTTTT.

The rearrangement uses TRBV27 and TRBJ2-5; 7 bases fit TRBD1. CDR1 and CDR2 from the germline V gene are MNHEY and SMNVEV (reference sequence). The CDR3 runs 14 residues. The V and J ends lost 9 bases and 5 bases, in that order; junction bases with no gene match: 12. The CDR3 sequence: CARAPDRATETQYF. CDR3 DNA sequence: TGTGCCAGAGCACCTGACAGGGCGACGGAGACCCAGTACTTC.

The rearrangement uses TRBV11-3 and TRBJ2-1; maybe TRBD1 (6 bases). The V gene's germline CDR1 is SGHNT and CDR2 YENEEA. Trimming shortened V by 5 bases and J by 5 bases, and 19 bases separated the two germline ends. The CDR3 has 16 residues. For the CDR3, the DNA is TGTGCCAGCAGCCCTCTCCCAGGGGTAATAGACAATGAGCAGTTCTTC. Protein product: CASSPLPGVIDNEQFF.

The V gene is TRBV6-5, the J gene TRBJ1-2, with 7 bases lining up with TRBD1. CDR1 MNHEY and CDR2 SVGAGI come from the germline V gene. The J segment lost 4 bases and the V segment lost 5 bases, leaving 7 bases of the junction unmatched. The CDR3 sequence is 14 residues long. CDR3 DNA sequence: TGTGCCAGCAGTCTCATCCAGGGGGTCTATGGCTACACCTTC. It encodes CASSLIQGVYGYTF.

The chain links TRBV6-5 to TRBJ2-1, with 10 bases aligning to TRBD2. CDR3 size: 14 residues. The junction had 5 bases not matched to a gene; V was cut back by 2 bases and J by 10 bases. Germline V gene lookup returns CDR1 MNHEY and CDR2 SVGAGI. In DNA, the CDR3 is TGTGCCAGCAGTTACCCGTCTAGCGGGGGAGAGCAGTTCTTC. Its translation is CASSYPSSGGEQFF.

The chain is built from TRBV4-1 and TRBJ2-1; no definite D call. Germline V CDR1 and CDR2: MGHRA, YSYEKL. CDR3 size: 16 residues. Trimming removed 0 bases at V and 0 bases at J, with 9 bases between. For the CDR3, the DNA is TGCGCCAGCAGCCAAGATTCCTATAGCTCCTACAATGAGCAGTTCTTC. Translating gives CASSQDSYSSYNEQFF.

The V call is TRBV2, the J call TRBJ2-1; 12 positions match TRBD2. Germline lookup yields CDR1 SNHLY and CDR2 FYNNEI. J lost 0 bases, V lost 8 bases, and 2 bases had no gene match. CDR3 length equals 15 residues. CDR3 sequence reads: CASETSGSSYNEQFF. The CDR3 DNA reads as TGTGCCAGCGAGACTAGCGGGAGCTCCTACAATGAGCAGTTCTTC.